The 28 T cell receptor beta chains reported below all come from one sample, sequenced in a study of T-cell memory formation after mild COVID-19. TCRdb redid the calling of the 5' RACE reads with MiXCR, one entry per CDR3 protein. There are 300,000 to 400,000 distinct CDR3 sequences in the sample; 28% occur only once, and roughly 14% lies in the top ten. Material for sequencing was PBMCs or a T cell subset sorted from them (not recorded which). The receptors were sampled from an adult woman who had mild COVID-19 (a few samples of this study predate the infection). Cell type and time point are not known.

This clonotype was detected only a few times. CDR3 nucleotide sequence: TGTGCCAGCAGTTACTCGTTTAATGCCTACGAGCAGTACTTC. It is translated as CASSYSFNAYEQYF. V usage is TRBV6-5 and J usage is TRBJ2-7; no definite D call. This CDR3 spans 14 amino acids. Germline V gene data show CDR1 as MNHEY and CDR2 as SVGAGI. The V end was cut by 0 bases, the J end by 2 bases, with 8 bases between.

CDR3 sequence (DNA): TGTGCCAGCAGCCCGACTAGCGGGTGGAACACCGGGGAGCTGTTTTTT. It encodes CASSPTSGWNTGELFF. The rearrangement uses TRBV7-8 and TRBJ2-2, with 10 bases that match TRBD2. The CDR3 is 16 amino acids. Per germline, CDR1 SGHVS and CDR2 FQNEAQ. V lost 5 bases, J lost 1 base, and 4 bases stayed unmatched.

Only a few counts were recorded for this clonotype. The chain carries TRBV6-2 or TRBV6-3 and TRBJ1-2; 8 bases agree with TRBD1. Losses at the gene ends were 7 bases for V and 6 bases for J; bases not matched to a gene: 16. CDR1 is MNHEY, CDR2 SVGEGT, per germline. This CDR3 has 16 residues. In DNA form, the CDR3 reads TGTGCCAGCATGCAGTCAACCGGACAGGGACTCAATGGCTACACCTTC. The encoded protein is CASMQSTGQGLNGYTF.

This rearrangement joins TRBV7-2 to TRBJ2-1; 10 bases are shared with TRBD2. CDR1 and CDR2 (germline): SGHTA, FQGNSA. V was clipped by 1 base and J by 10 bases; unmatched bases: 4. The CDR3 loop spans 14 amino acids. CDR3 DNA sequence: TGTGCCAGCAGCTTAGGAACTAGCGGGATAGAGCAGTTCTTC. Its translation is CASSLGTSGIEQFF.

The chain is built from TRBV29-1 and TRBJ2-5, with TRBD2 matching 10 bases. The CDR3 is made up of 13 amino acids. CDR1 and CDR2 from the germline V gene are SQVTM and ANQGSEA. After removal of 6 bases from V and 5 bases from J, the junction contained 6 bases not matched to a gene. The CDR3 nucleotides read TGCAGCGTCAACCTAGCGGGAGCTGAGACCCAGTACTTC. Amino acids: CSVNLAGAETQYF. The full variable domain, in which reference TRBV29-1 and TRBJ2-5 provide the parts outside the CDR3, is SAVISQKPSRDICQRGTSLTIQCQVDSQVTMMFWYRQQPGQSLTLIATANQGSEATYESGFVIDKFPISRPNLTFSTLTVSNMSPEDSSIYLCSVNLAGAETQYFGPGTRLLVL.

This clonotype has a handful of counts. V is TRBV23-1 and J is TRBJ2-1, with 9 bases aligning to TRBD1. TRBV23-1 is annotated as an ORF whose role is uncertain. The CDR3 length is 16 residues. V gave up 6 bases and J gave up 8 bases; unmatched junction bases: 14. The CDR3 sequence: CASSLRRDRAYDEQFF. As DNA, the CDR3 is TGCGCCAGCAGCCTTCGCCGGGACAGGGCATACGATGAGCAGTTCTTC.

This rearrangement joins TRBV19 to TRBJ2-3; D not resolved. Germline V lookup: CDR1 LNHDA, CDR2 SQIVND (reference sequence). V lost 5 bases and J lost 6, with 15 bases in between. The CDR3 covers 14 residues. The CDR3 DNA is TGTGCCAGTAGTCGGGCGCTGGAAGGGGATACGCAGTATTTT. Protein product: CASSRALEGDTQYF.

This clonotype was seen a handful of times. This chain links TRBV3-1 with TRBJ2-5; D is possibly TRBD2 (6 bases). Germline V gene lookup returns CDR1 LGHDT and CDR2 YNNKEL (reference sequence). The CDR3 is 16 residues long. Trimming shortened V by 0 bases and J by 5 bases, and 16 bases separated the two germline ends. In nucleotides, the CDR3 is TGTGCCAGCAGCCAAGATGAGCACCCCCGGGGGGAGACCCAGTACTTC. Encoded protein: CASSQDEHPRGETQYF.

In DNA, the CDR3 is TGTGCCAGCAGCCCCCAAGTGACGGGAGAAGAGACCCAGTACTTC. Translating gives CASSPQVTGEETQYF. The chain links TRBV7-9 to TRBJ2-5; D perhaps matches TRBD2 (6 bases). The length of the CDR3 is 15 residues. Germline V gives CDR1 SEHNR, CDR2 FQNEAQ (reference sequence). Trimming took 5 bases from V and 3 from J, leaving 16 bases between them.

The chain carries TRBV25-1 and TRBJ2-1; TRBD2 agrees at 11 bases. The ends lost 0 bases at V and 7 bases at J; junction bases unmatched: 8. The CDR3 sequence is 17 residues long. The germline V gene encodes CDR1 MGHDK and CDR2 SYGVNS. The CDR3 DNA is TGTGCCAGCAGTGAATACCCCCTAGCGGGAGGTGGGAATGAGCAGTTCTTC. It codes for CASSEYPLAGGGNEQFF. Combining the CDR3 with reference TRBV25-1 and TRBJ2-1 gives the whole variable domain EADIYQTPRYLVIGTGKKITLECSQTMGHDKMYWYQQDPGMELHLIHYSYGVNSTEKGDLSSESTVSRIRTEHFPLTLESARPSHTSQYLCASSEYPLAGGGNEQFFGPGTRLTVL.

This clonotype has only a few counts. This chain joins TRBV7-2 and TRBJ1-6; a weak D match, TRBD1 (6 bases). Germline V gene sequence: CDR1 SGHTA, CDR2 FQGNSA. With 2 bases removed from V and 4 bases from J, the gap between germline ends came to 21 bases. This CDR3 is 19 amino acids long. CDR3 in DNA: TGTGCCAGCAGCTTATATTCTGGCCTCGGACAGCTGTATAATTCACCCCTCCACTTT. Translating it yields CASSLYSGLGQLYNSPLHF.

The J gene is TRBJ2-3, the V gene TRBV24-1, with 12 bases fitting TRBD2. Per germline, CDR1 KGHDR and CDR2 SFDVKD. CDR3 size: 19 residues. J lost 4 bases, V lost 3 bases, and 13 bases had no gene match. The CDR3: CATSDLPPGLAGYADTQYF. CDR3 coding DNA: TGTGCCACCAGTGATCTCCCCCCCGGACTAGCGGGGTACGCAGATACGCAGTATTTT.

CDR3 in amino acids: CSARPTSGRWDEQFF. As DNA, the CDR3 is TGCAGTGCTAGACCGACTAGCGGGAGGTGGGATGAGCAGTTCTTC. The rearrangement links TRBV20-1 to TRBJ2-1; 13 bases map to TRBD2. The CDR3 consists of 15 residues. After removal of 2 bases from V and 8 bases from J, the junction contained 6 bases not matched to a gene. Germline CDR1 reads DFQATT; CDR2 reads SNEGSKA (reference sequence).

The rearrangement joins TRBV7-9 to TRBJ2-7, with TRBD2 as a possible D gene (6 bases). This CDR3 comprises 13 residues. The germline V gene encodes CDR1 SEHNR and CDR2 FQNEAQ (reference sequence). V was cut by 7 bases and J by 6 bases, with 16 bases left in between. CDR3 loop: CASTGPGEVEQYF. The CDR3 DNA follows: TGTGCCAGCACGGGACCGGGGGAAGTCGAGCAGTACTTC.

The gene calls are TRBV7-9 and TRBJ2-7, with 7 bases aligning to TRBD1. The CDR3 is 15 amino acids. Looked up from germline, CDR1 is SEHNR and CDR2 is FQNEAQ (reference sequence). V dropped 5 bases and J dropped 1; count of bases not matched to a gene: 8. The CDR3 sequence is CASSATGTVSYEQYF. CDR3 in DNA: TGTGCCAGCAGCGCCACCGGGACAGTATCCTACGAGCAGTACTTC.

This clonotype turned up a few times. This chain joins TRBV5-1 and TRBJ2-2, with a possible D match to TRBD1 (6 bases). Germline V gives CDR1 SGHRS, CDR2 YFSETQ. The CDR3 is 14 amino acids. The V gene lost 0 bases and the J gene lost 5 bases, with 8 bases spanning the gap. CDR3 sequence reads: CASSLDRVTGELFF. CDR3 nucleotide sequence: TGCGCCAGCAGCTTGGACAGGGTGACCGGGGAGCTGTTTTTT.

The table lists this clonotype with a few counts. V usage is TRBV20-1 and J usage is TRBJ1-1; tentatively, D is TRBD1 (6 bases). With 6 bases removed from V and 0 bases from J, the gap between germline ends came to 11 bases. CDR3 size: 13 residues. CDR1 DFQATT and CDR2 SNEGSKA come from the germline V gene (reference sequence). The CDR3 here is CSAPDSMNTEAFF. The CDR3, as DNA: TGCAGTGCCCCGGACAGCATGAACACTGAAGCTTTCTTT.

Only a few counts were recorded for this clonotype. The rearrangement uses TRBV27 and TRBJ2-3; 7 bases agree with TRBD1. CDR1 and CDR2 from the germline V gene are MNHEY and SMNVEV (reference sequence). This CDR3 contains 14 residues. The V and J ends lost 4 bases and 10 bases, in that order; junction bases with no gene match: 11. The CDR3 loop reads CASSWGQLASAQYF. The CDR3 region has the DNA TGTGCCAGCAGTTGGGGACAGTTGGCCTCGGCGCAGTATTTT.

The CDR3 DNA reads TGTGCCAGCAGTGTGGCAGACTATGGCTACACCTTC. Translating it yields CASSVADYGYTF. The J gene is TRBJ1-2, the V gene TRBV6-1; no clear D. Trimming took off 4 bases at V and 3 bases at J, with 6 bases between the two ends. Germline V CDR1 and CDR2: MNHNS, SASEGT. The CDR3 is 12 amino acids.

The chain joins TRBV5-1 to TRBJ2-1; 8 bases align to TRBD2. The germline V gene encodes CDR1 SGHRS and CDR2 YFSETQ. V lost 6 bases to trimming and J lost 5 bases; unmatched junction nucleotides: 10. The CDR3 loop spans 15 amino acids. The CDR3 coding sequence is TGCGCCAGCACCACCGGGACTAGTATCGACAATGAGCAGTTCTTC. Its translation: CASTTGTSIDNEQFF.

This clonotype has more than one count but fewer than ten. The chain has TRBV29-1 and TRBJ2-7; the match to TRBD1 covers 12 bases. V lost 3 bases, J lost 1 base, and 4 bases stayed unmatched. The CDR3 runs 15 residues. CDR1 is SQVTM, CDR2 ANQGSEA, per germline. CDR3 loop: CSVEGTGGGSYEQYF. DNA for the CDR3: TGCAGCGTTGAGGGGACAGGGGGCGGTTCCTACGAGCAGTACTTC.

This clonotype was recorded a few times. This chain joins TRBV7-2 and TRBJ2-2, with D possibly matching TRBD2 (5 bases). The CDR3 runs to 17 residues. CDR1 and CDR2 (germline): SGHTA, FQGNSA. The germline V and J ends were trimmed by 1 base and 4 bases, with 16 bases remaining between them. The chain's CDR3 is CASSLEAARVRTGELFF. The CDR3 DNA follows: TGTGCCAGCAGCTTAGAAGCGGCCCGGGTTCGCACCGGGGAGCTGTTTTTT.

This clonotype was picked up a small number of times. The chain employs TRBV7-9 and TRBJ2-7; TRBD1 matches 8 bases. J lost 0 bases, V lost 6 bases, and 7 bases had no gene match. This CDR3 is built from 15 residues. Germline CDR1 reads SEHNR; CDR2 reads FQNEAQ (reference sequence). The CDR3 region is CASSETGASSYEQYF. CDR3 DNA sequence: TGTGCCAGCAGTGAGACAGGGGCAAGCTCCTACGAGCAGTACTTC.

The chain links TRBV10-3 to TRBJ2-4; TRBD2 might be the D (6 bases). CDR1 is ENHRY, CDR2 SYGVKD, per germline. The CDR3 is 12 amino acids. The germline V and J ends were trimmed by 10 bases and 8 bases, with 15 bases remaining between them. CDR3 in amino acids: CATGGVSDIQYF. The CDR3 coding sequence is TGTGCCACGGGCGGGGTATCGGACATTCAGTACTTC.

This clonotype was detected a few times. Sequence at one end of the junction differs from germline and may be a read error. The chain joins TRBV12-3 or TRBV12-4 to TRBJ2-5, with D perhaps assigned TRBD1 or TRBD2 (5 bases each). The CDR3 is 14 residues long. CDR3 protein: CASRLGEFQETQYF. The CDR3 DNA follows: TGTGCCAGCAGGTTAGGGGAGTTCCAAGAGACCCAGTACTTC.

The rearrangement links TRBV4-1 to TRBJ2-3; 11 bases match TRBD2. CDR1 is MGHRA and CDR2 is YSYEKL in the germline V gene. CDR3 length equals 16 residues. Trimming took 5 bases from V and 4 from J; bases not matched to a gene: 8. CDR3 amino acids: CASSTGVAGGADTQYF. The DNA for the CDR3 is TGCGCCAGCAGCACCGGGGTAGCGGGGGGGGCAGATACGCAGTATTTT.

The CDR3 loop reads CASRWNTLDYEQYF. CDR3 DNA: TGCGCCAGCAGATGGAACACTCTAGACTACGAGCAGTACTTC. The V gene is TRBV5-1, the J gene TRBJ2-7; D is ambiguous. Germline V gene data show CDR1 as SGHRS and CDR2 as YFSETQ. Trimming took off 5 bases at V and 3 bases at J, with 15 bases between the two ends. The length of the CDR3 is 14 residues.

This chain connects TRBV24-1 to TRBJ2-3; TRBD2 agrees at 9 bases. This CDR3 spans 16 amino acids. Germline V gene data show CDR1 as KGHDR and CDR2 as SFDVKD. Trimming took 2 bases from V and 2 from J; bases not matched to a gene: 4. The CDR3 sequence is CATSDSGLANTDTQYF. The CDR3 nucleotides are TGTGCCACCAGTGATTCGGGACTAGCAAACACAGATACGCAGTATTTT.